This T cell receptor beta chain was identified in a study of OX40 agonist ivuxolimab in advanced cancers. Study details: Participants could have had prior anti-PD-1, anti-PD-L1 or anti-CTLA-4 therapy, and about 40% had some.

As to this clone: The antigen is unknown.

This table comes from immunoSEQ multiplex PCR, and its TCRdb copy is limited to in-frame clones, with some not included. The sample has about 53,000 clones, roughly 83% seen once. Whole-study findings and limits: Low normalized clonal expansion also occurred in some nonresponding patients. Doses of 0.1 to 3.0 mg/kg were accompanied by clonal expansion of CD4+ and CD8+ blood T cells by week 6.

The germline V gene encodes CDR1 LNHDA and CDR2 SQIVND (reference sequence). The germline V and J ends were trimmed by 3 bases and 0 bases, with 6 bases remaining between them. CDR3 length: 13 residues. This rearrangement joins TRBV19 to TRBJ2-7; no definite D call. Source: CD4+ or CD8+ T cells sorted from blood, taken in a trial of the OX40 agonist ivuxolimab. This sequence originates from an adult with an advanced solid tumor such as melanoma, head and neck, liver or kidney cancer. As DNA, the CDR3 is TGTGCCAGTAGTATTAAGGGCTCCTACGAGCAGTACTTC. It is translated as CASSIKGSYEQYF.